Listed here are 11 T cell receptor beta chains from one sample, sequenced in a study of T cell changes during pregnancy in multiple sclerosis. The repertoire was sequenced with immunoSEQ multiplex PCR; TCRdb's copy has only in-frame clones and lacks some. The sample lists some 70,000 clones, approximately 92% seen once, with approximately 3% in the top ten. The sequencing used CD8+ T cells from peripheral blood mononuclear cells, collected in the third trimester of pregnancy. Source of these receptors: a female donor in good health, enrolled as a control in a pregnancy study.

V gene TRBV6-1 combines with J gene TRBJ1-2, with 9 positions matching TRBD1. From germline, CDR1 is MNHNS and CDR2 SASEGT. The V and J ends lost 6 bases and 3 bases, in that order; junction bases with no gene match: 8. This CDR3 comprises 15 residues. The CDR3 sequence: CASSVPRDRDYGYTF. The CDR3, as DNA: TGTGCCAGCAGCGTACCGCGGGACAGGGACTATGGCTACACCTTC.

The J gene is TRBJ1-2, the V gene TRBV5-5; 7 nucleotides match TRBD1. This CDR3 spans 17 amino acids. V shed 2 bases, J shed 1 base, and the junction held 11 bases outside the gene matches. The germline gives CDR1 SGHKS, CDR2 YYEKEE (reference sequence). The CDR3 DNA follows: TGTGCCAGCAGCTTAAGCCTCAGACAGGGCGATAACTATGGCTACACCTTC. Its translation: CASSLSLRQGDNYGYTF.

The chain combines TRBV19 with TRBJ1-2; perhaps TRBD1 as D (6 bases). The CDR3 spans 15 residues. V dropped 9 bases and J dropped 5 bases, with 22 bases sitting between them. Germline V gene sequence: CDR1 LNHDA, CDR2 SQIVND (reference sequence). The CDR3 nucleotides read TGTGCCAGCGTACAACGGGACACTATGTTTTATGGCTACACCTTC. It specifies CASVQRDTMFYGYTF.

Only one count was recorded for this clone. The rearrangement links TRBV6-5 to TRBJ2-6, with D unresolved. Trimming removed 7 bases from V and 0 bases from J, with 4 bases in between. The CDR3 extends over 13 amino acids. From germline, CDR1 is MNHEY and CDR2 SVGAGI. The DNA for the CDR3 is TGTGCCAGCACCCTCTCTGGGGCCAACGTCCTGACTTTC. It is translated as CASTLSGANVLTF.

CDR3 loop: CASRGGGETQYF. CDR3 in DNA: TGTGCCAGTCGAGGGGGAGGGGAGACCCAGTACTTC. The chain is built from TRBV6-1 and TRBJ2-5, with D maybe TRBD2 (7 bases). The CDR3 is 12 amino acids. With 9 bases removed from V and 5 bases from J, the gap between germline ends came to 13 bases. Germline values: CDR1 MNHNS, CDR2 SASEGT.

V usage is TRBV4-1 and J usage is TRBJ1-2; possible D gene TRBD1, 5 bases. Germline V lookup: CDR1 MGHRA, CDR2 YSYEKL. The CDR3 spans 14 residues. Trimming left V 1 base short and J 4 bases short, with 10 bases between. Written as DNA, the CDR3 is TGCGCCAGCAGCCAAGTCGGGGGTGGCTATGGCTACACCTTC. Its protein product is CASSQVGGGYGYTF.

This clone was seen a few times. V usage is TRBV23-1 and J usage is TRBJ2-5; D is uncertain. TRBV23-1 falls under the ORF class, with uncertain function. This CDR3 has 11 residues. The V end was cut by 3 bases, the J end by 4 bases, with 3 bases between. The chain's CDR3 is CASSQRETQYF. CDR3 nucleotide sequence: TGCGCCAGCAGTCAGAGAGAGACCCAGTACTTC.

A single count supports this clone. V is TRBV29-1 and J is TRBJ2-7; D not certain. The ends were cut back, 0 bases at V and 3 bases at J, with 9 bases in the middle. The CDR3 totals 13 residues. Per the germline V gene, CDR1 is SQVTM and CDR2 is ANQGSEA. CDR3: CSVEDIGSYEQYF. The CDR3 bases are TGCAGCGTTGAAGATATTGGCAGCTACGAGCAGTACTTC.

V is TRBV5-4 and J is TRBJ1-4; 11 positions agree with TRBD1. Losses at the gene ends were 3 bases for V and 7 bases for J; bases not matched to a gene: 2. The CDR3 is 14 residues long. Germline V gives CDR1 SGHNT, CDR2 YYREEE (reference sequence). CDR3 sequence (DNA): TGTGCCAGCAGCTCGGACAGGGGGCTTGAAAAACTGTTTTTT. Amino acids: CASSSDRGLEKLFF.

This chain connects TRBV10-3 to TRBJ1-1, with no clear D. In germline, CDR1 is ENHRY, CDR2 SYGVKD. Deletions cut 2 bases from V and 1 base from J, with 5 bases between. The CDR3 loop spans 13 amino acids. The DNA for the CDR3 is TGTGCCATCAGTGAGCGGGGGAACACTGAAGCTTTCTTT. Translating it yields CAISERGNTEAFF.

A single count supports this clone. The chain recombines TRBV4-3 with TRBJ1-1; D call uncertain. The V and J ends lost 0 bases and 4 bases respectively, with 12 bases between them. The CDR3 has 15 residues. Per the germline V gene, CDR1 is LGHNA and CDR2 is YSLEER. The CDR3 DNA sequence: TGCGCCAGCAGCCAAGAGGGAGGTTTTGGCACTGAAGCTTTCTTT. Encoded protein: CASSQEGGFGTEAFF.